Listed below are T cell receptor beta chains from one sample, sequenced in a study of T cell responses to AZD1222 COVID-19 vaccine. Generated by immunoSEQ multiplex PCR, the TCRdb table keeps only in-frame clones and is missing some. The repertoire holds 130,000 to 150,000 clones, 85% to 90% seen once, with around 1.6% in the top ten. Sequencing used peripheral blood, obtained on day 0 of AZD1222 vaccination. These receptors were collected from an adult in good health. Both conserved end residues are part of each CDR3. The order of the fields is V gene, CDR3 protein.

TRBV7-9 CASSARDITGNEQFF
TRBV9 CASKRGTEAFF
TRBV28 CATQTGFTEAFF
TRBV4-1 CASSQDRVPLSGANVLTF
TRBV15 CATSREGDNQPQHF
TRBV11-2 CASSLGRGGALDTQYF
TRBV6-5 CASSYSTAGSGYTF
TRBV29-1 CSVPGTGGASSEKLFF
TRBV6-2/TRBV6-3 CASSPWTVPGGPLHF
TRBV5-1 CASSQLSLNTEAFF
TRBV19 CASRRDRMTEAFF
TRBV5-5 CASSFRSGTPEAFF
TRBV28 CASSLLGIMNTEAFF
TRBV4-2 CASSQEVAPEGDGYTF
TRBV10-2 CASVGQHSTEAFF
TRBV5-1 CASSFTSTSGSYEQYF
TRBV5-1 CASSLQGEYEQYF
TRBV24-1 CATSELREGKDTQYF
TRBV14 CASSSQGQSYEQYF
TRBV11-2 CASSLLPPGPNTEAFF
TRBV3-1/TRBV3-2 CASSQARTSGRTDTQYF
TRBV28 CASSRNTEAFF
TRBV18 CASSPWGRNQPQHF
TRBV5-1 CASNSAGPQETQYF
TRBV27 CASSFGQRNQPQHF
TRBV5-1 CASSRRTGNSEKLFF